What follows are 5 T cell receptor beta chains derived from one specimen sequenced in a study of OX40 agonist ivuxolimab in advanced cancers. The method was immunoSEQ multiplex PCR; TCRdb's version includes in-frame clones alone and lacks a portion of them. Here the sample spans roughly 64,000 clones, about four fifths being singletons. Specimen: CD4+ or CD8+ T cells sorted from blood, collected in a trial of the OX40 agonist ivuxolimab. The receptors derive from an adult with an advanced solid tumor such as melanoma, head and neck, liver or kidney cancer.

The V gene is TRBV18, the J gene TRBJ2-5; D is ambiguous. V lost 0 bases and J lost 4, with 9 bases in between. Germline CDR1 is KGHSH and CDR2 is LQKENI. The CDR3 consists of 14 residues. The CDR3 spells CASSPPGRPETQYF. The CDR3 DNA is TGTGCCAGCTCACCACCCGGCAGGCCAGAGACCCAGTACTTC. The full variable domain, completed using reference TRBV18 and TRBJ2-5, is NAGVMQNPRHLVRRRGQEARLRCSPMKGHSHVYWYRQLPEEGLKFMVYLQKENIIDESGMPKERFSAEFPKEGPSILRIQQVVRGDSAAYFCASSPPGRPETQYFGPGTRLLVL.

V is TRBV10-3 and J is TRBJ2-7; 10 bases match TRBD2. The J segment lost 2 bases and the V segment lost 3 bases, leaving 4 bases of the junction unmatched. CDR3 length equals 15 residues. The germline gives CDR1 ENHRY, CDR2 SYGVKD. The CDR3 here is CAISDKAGGPYEQYF. CDR3 DNA: TGTGCCATCAGTGATAAAGCGGGAGGGCCCTACGAGCAGTACTTC.

This clone has a handful of counts. The gene calls are TRBV7-6 and TRBJ1-1; D possibly corresponds to TRBD1 (6 bases). The V and J ends lost 4 bases and 7 bases respectively, with 16 bases between them. The CDR3 loop spans 14 amino acids. Looked up from germline, CDR1 is SGHVS and CDR2 is FNYEAQ. CDR3: CASSSTKGHHEAFF. The DNA for the CDR3 is TGTGCCAGCAGCTCAACGAAGGGACATCATGAAGCTTTCTTT.

The gene calls are TRBV27 and TRBJ2-3; D is unclear. CDR1 MNHEY and CDR2 SMNVEV come from the germline V gene (reference sequence). This CDR3 has 14 amino acids. The V and J ends lost 4 bases and 4 bases respectively, with 12 bases between them. The CDR3 reads CASSSQTVSDTQYF. The CDR3, as DNA: TGTGCCAGCAGTTCACAGACGGTGTCAGATACGCAGTATTTT.

This chain links TRBV30 with TRBJ2-1; D possibly corresponds to TRBD1 (6 bases). V was cut by 2 bases and J by 2 bases, with 13 bases left in between. Germline CDR1 GTSNPN, CDR2 SVGIG (reference sequence). The CDR3 has 15 amino acids. For the CDR3, the DNA is TGTGCCTGGAGTAGAGGGGACAACCCCTACAATGAGCAGTTCTTC. This translates into CAWSRGDNPYNEQFF.